The rows below give T cell receptor beta chains drawn from one sample of a study of blood T cell repertoires in COVID-19. Method: immunoSEQ multiplex PCR; TCRdb's copy keeps in-frame clones and lacks some. Of around 300,000 clones listed, more than 85% are singletons. The sample was peripheral blood. Receptors originate from a young woman with COVID-19, enrolled during active disease. Both conserved end residues are part of each CDR3. Fields, in order: J gene, D gene, V gene, clone size, CDR3 DNA, CDR3 protein. D genes are given only for firm matches. Only part of the rows carry a size: once, few, many, or a class if the clone is expanded.

J: TRBJ2-5
D: TRBD1
V: TRBV10-3
size: .
DNA: TGTGCCATCAGCCTGGGACAGTCTCAAGAGACCCAGTACTTC
CDR3: CAISLGQSQETQYF

J: TRBJ2-2
D: .
V: TRBV2
size: .
DNA: TGTGCCAGCTGCGAGGGGGACAACACCGGGGAGCTGTTTTTT
CDR3: CASCEGDNTGELFF

J: TRBJ2-3
D: TRBD2
V: TRBV18
size: .
DNA: TGTGCCAGCTCACCAATGGCGCCTAGCGGGAGGAGCACAGATACGCAGTATTTT
CDR3: CASSPMAPSGRSTDTQYF

J: TRBJ1-1
D: TRBD1
V: TRBV6-6
size: .
DNA: TGTGCCAGCAAGGCACAGGGGGATGGCACTGAAGCTTTCTTT
CDR3: CASKAQGDGTEAFF

J: TRBJ1-2
D: .
V: TRBV29-1
size: .
DNA: TGCAGCGTTGACGCAGGGGCTGGGGGCTACACCTTC
CDR3: CSVDAGAGGYTF

J: TRBJ2-7
D: TRBD2
V: TRBV3-1/TRBV3-2
size: .
DNA: TGTGCCAGCAGCCAACAGGTCGCTAGCGGATCACTCGAGCAGTACTTC
CDR3: CASSQQVASGSLEQYF

J: TRBJ2-1
D: TRBD2
V: TRBV11-3
size: once
DNA: TGTGCCAGCAGCCCCGGTGGACTAGGAACCCTCAATGAGCAGTTCTTC
CDR3: CASSPGGLGTLNEQFF

J: TRBJ1-5
D: .
V: TRBV3-1/TRBV3-2
size: .
DNA: TGTGCCAGCAGCCAAGATGGTAGGGGCCCGAATCAGCCCCAGCATTTT
CDR3: CASSQDGRGPNQPQHF

J: TRBJ2-7
D: TRBD2
V: TRBV6-5
size: .
DNA: TGTGCCAGCAGTTACGGGACTAGCGGGAGATTGAACGAGCAGTACTTC
CDR3: CASSYGTSGRLNEQYF

J: TRBJ1-4
D: .
V: TRBV18
size: once
DNA: TGTGCCAGCTCACCTGAACAGGGACGGCATGAAAAACTGTTTTTT
CDR3: CASSPEQGRHEKLFF

J: TRBJ1-2
D: .
V: TRBV7-9
size: once
DNA: TGTGCCAGCAGCTTTGAGGGCTCCTATGGCTACACCTTC
CDR3: CASSFEGSYGYTF

J: TRBJ2-1
D: .
V: TRBV7-8
size: .
DNA: TGTGCCAGCAGCTTACGAGGTCCACACCTCTTC
CDR3: CASSLRGPHLF